Listed below are T cell receptor beta chains from one sample, sequenced in a study of blood T cell repertoires in COVID-19. Profiled with immunoSEQ multiplex PCR; TCRdb holds only in-frame clones, not every one. Altogether about 240,000 clones are present, around 90% being singletons, with the ten largest covering around 0.99%. The sequencing sample was made of peripheral blood. The receptors shown here come from a woman aged 40 to 50 who had recovered from COVID-19. CDR3s include the opening cysteine and the closing phenylalanine or tryptophan. The D gene is left open where the match is weak. Size is omitted from some rows. Given values are once, few, many or a class for expanded clones.

TRBV13	TRBD1	TRBJ2-7	few	CASSNSRQGSSYEQYF	TGTGCCAGCAGCAACTCTCGACAGGGGAGCTCCTACGAGCAGTACTTC
TRBV18	-	TRBJ1-1	-	CASSPGLNTEAFF	TGTGCCAGCTCTCCGGGTCTGAACACTGAAGCTTTCTTT
TRBV7-2	TRBD1	TRBJ1-2	-	CASSPTPTGGHGYTF	TGTGCCAGCAGCCCCACCCCGACAGGGGGCCATGGCTACACCTTC
TRBV6-5	-	TRBJ1-4	-	CASSYGGTNEKLFF	TGTGCCAGCAGTTATGGGGGGACTAATGAAAAACTGTTTTTT
TRBV9	-	TRBJ1-3	-	CASSPPGTSSGNTIYF	TGTGCCAGCAGCCCCCCAGGGACAAGCTCTGGAAACACCATATATTTT
TRBV30	TRBD1	TRBJ1-5	-	CAWSFEGAQPQHF	TGTGCCTGGAGTTTTGAGGGGGCTCAGCCCCAGCATTTT
TRBV29-1	TRBD1	TRBJ1-2	-	CSVEPGGRSYTF	TGCAGCGTTGAACCAGGGGGTAGGAGCTACACCTTC
TRBV25-1	-	TRBJ1-3	-	CASSRKTGPSGNTIYF	TGTGCCAGCAGCCGCAAGACAGGTCCCTCTGGAAACACCATATATTTT
TRBV5-6	TRBD1	TRBJ1-2	-	CASSLGPGGVYGYTF	TGTGCCAGCAGCTTGGGTCCAGGGGGCGTCTATGGCTACACCTTC
TRBV5-1	TRBD2	TRBJ2-3	-	CASSLAGTSGTDTQYF	TGCGCCAGCAGCTTGGCCGGGACTAGCGGAACAGATACGCAGTATTTT
TRBV6-2/TRBV6-3	-	TRBJ2-7	-	CASSSHSRGRGSYEQYF	TGTGCCAGCAGTTCCCACTCGCGGGGCCGGGGCTCCTACGAGCAGTACTTC
TRBV5-4	TRBD2	TRBJ2-1	once	CASSLGVAGPYNEQFF	TGTGCCAGCAGCTTGGGAGTAGCGGGTCCCTACAATGAGCAGTTCTTC
TRBV10-3	-	TRBJ2-3	-	CAISPGHGRTDTQYF	TGTGCCATCAGCCCGGGACATGGTCGCACAGATACGCAGTATTTT
TRBV5-1	-	TRBJ1-5	-	CASSLGLRSQPQHF	TGCGCCAGCAGCTTGGGTCTTAGGAGTCAGCCCCAGCATTTT
TRBV7-2	TRBD1	TRBJ2-5	-	CASSHLSGTGATGAQYF	TGTGCCAGCAGCCACCTATCCGGGACAGGGGCGACGGGGGCCCAGTACTTC
TRBV12-5	-	TRBJ2-2	-	CASGFQTRGLFF	TGTGCTAGTGGTTTCCAAACCCGCGGGCTGTTTTTT
TRBV28	TRBD1	TRBJ1-2	-	CASSLARQGTPYGYTF	TGTGCCAGCAGTTTAGCCCGACAGGGTACCCCCTATGGCTACACCTTC
TRBV19	-	TRBJ2-7	once	CASTPAPGAYEQYF	TGTGCCAGTACCCCCGCCCCCGGGGCCTACGAGCAGTACTTC
TRBV2	-	TRBJ1-3	-	CASRVDTGNTIYF	TGTGCCAGCAGGGTAGACACTGGAAACACCATATATTTT
TRBV7-9	TRBD1	TRBJ2-5	once	CASSPTGGVETQYF	TGTGCCAGCAGCCCCACAGGGGGCGTGGAGACCCAGTACTTC
TRBV15	TRBD2	TRBJ2-2	once	CATAAHLGSGRVGELFF	TGTGCCACCGCCGCGCATTTGGGTAGCGGGAGGGTCGGGGAGCTGTTTTTT
TRBV10-3	TRBD2	TRBJ2-1	-	CAIKREGESEQFF	TGTGCCATCAAGCGGGAGGGCGAGAGTGAGCAGTTCTTC
TRBV5-4	TRBD2	TRBJ2-5	once	CASRQLAEETQYF	TGTGCCAGCAGACAACTAGCGGAAGAGACCCAGTACTTC
TRBV9	TRBD2	TRBJ2-1	-	CASSVGSGRGGEQFF	TGTGCCAGCAGCGTTGGAAGCGGGAGGGGCGGTGAGCAGTTCTTC
TRBV7-2	TRBD1	TRBJ2-1	-	CASSPNRGRSGNEQFF	TGTGCCAGCAGCCCAAACAGGGGAAGGTCTGGCAATGAGCAGTTCTTC
TRBV25-1	-	TRBJ2-1	-	CASSAGGNEQFF	TGTGCCAGCAGTGCCGGTGGTAATGAGCAGTTCTTC